This TCR beta chain was sequenced during a study of T cells expressing NK-cell markers (dated by TCRdb to the early 2020s). The study in broad terms: TCR beta-chain repertoires were profiled in sorted CD3+CD56+NKG2C+, CD3+CD56+NKG2C- and CD3+CD56-NKG2C+ T-cell subsets from several donors. Of the eight sequenced donors, seven were found to be HCMV-seropositive and one was found to be HCMV-seronegative. All eight donors whose samples were sequenced were randomly selected healthy volunteers, three of them men and five women. Libraries were sequenced as 2 x 150 bp reads on Illumina HiSeq 2000/2500, MiSeq or NextSeq. What the work shows at the level of the full study, not this receptor alone: In roughly 6 donors, the dominant CD3+CD56+NKG2C+ clonotypes were found to rank among the top 10 CD8+ clonotypes and to make up about 1.0-7.0% of CD8+ T cells. Those dominant clonotypes were again the most abundant among CD3+CD56-NKG2C+ cells in a few donors, at about 25-60.1%. It remained unclear whether the expanded NKG2C-expressing T cell clones were specific for HCMV antigens.

Of note for this clonotype: This clone's antigen is unknown.

The CDR3 numbers 15 residues from cysteine through phenylalanine. Only the protein sequence is given. Sequences SGHRS (CDR1) and YFSETQ (CDR2) are obtained from the germline V gene. Sequencing was performed on an Illumina HiSeq 2000. TCR beta cDNA libraries were prepared using 5'RACE template switching, which introduced a universal primer site and unique molecular identifiers. Synthesis of cDNA was primed from the TCR beta constant segment and was followed by two consecutive PCR amplification steps. On the authors' methods: MIGEC handled demultiplexing of the reads and grouping by UMI, while MiTCR was used to assemble and quantify clonotypes. Only TCR cDNA sequences supported by at least two reads were kept to exclude erroneous sequences. The tcR package was used for downstream repertoire analysis, and clonotypes were matched between fractions using CDR3 nucleotide sequence together with V segment. VDJmatch was used to annotate antigen specificity against VDJdb, with one amino acid substitution in CDR3 permitted. TCRdb reprocessed the reads, so every CDR3 protein sequence counts as one entry and DNA is not shown. TCRdb assigned the V and J calls; the authors' analysis was not used. The data table for this sample lists about 380,000 distinct CDR3 sequences. Of the sample, about 5.2% falls within the top ten clones.

To determine HCMV serostatus, a commercial ELISA kit was used to detect HCMV-specific IgG in serum. Peripheral blood mononuclear cells were isolated from blood by Ficoll density gradient centrifugation. The chain employs TRBV5-1 and TRBJ2-7; TCRdb names TRBD2, which stays unverified in the absence of DNA. This TCR was recovered from a man aged 18 to 69 in good health. Material: blood T cells: a sorted CD56 or NKG2C T cell subset, CD4+ or CD8+ T cells, or bulk PBMC T cells (not recorded which). The CDR3 sequence is CASSVPSGGSYEQYF.